This T cell receptor (beta chain) is drawn from a study of T-cell reconstitution after alpha-beta-depleted transplantation in children (dated by TCRdb to 2016 to 2018). Context from the whole study: Using TCR repertoire profiling, the study followed T-cell immune reconstitution in a quantitative way in children after TCRalphabeta/CD19-depleted allogeneic hematopoietic cell transplantation. Broad study findings and their caveats: Hyperexpanded clone frequencies declined over subsequent months; after one year, T-cell counts and TCRbeta diversity were mostly attributed to newly produced T cells. In some patients, the high TCRbeta diversity seen at day 60 was put down to recipient T cells and intrathymic progenitors that had survived conditioning. Apparently early alphabetaT-cell count recovery about two months after transplant reportedly relied on only several hundred rapidly expanded clones derived from non-depleted graft cells.

The library relied on PCR. Sequencing instrument: Illumina HiSeq 2500. To normalize quantification of the TCRbeta repertoire, the TCR libraries were built with molecular barcoding that relied on unique molecular identifiers. The public reads were run again by TCRdb, first through fastp at Q25 and then through MiXCR, and only productive beta chains were kept. Rows with a matching CDR3 protein are joined into one entry that keeps the most common DNA and genes. The sample table shows around 140,000 distinct CDR3 sequences, and around 9% are seen once. The ten most abundant clones make up approximately 18% of the sample. There are a few counts of this clonotype. Its specific antigen is unknown. No much larger clone exists at a distance of one base, and base qualities are not known. Read against the paper, the sample's treatment or condition label means: allogeneic hematopoietic cell transplantation with graft depleted of TCRalphabeta T cells and CD19 B cells. The children who served as transplant recipients had been given grafts of TCRalphabeta/CD19-depleted allogeneic hematopoietic cells.

The TCR was taken from a female patient aged 2 to 10 who had a stem cell transplant for congenital amegakaryocytic thrombocytopenia, so the T cells may come from the graft donor. Sequenced material: PBMCs, mostly from graft donor cells, taken 180 days after TCRalphabeta/CD19-depleted stem cell transplant.

CDR3 protein: CASSPRTNRGTDTGELFF. In nucleotides, the sequence is TGTGCCAGCAGTCCCCGGACAAATCGGGGGACAGACACCGGGGAGCTGTTTTTT. The rearrangement combines TRBV28 with TRBJ2-2; a weak D assignment points to TRBD1 (7 bases agree). The CDR3 contains 18 residues, cysteine and phenylalanine counted. Of all the DNA, just the CDR3 is kept, 54 bases in frame from base 1. As encoded in the germline V gene, CDR1 is MDHEN while CDR2 is SYDVKM. Trimming takes 5 bases from V and 3 bases from J, and the germline ends sit 22 bases apart.